This T cell receptor beta chain emerged from a study of neurological immune-mediated disorders. Study information: Of around 34 multiple sclerosis patients, some 31 were relapsing-remitting and 3 secondary progressive. Regarding the study as a whole: It was HTLV-1-associated myelopathy that showed the most TCR clonal expansion, while multiple sclerosis showed the least, falling below healthy controls. The study found no CDR3 amino acid sequences shared by expanded clones across subjects, suggesting private repertoires in all groups.

With 10-nucleotide random UMIs, 5'RACE was used to make the cDNA. A single record per CDR3 protein comes from TCRdb applying MiXCR to the 5' RACE reads. This sample yields tens of thousands of distinct CDR3 sequences, of which about 3.5% are seen a single time; 7% to 8% belongs to the top ten. This clonotype rates as medium-sized. The antigen is undetermined. There are 14 residues in the CDR3. The V gene end was trimmed by 2 bases and the J gene end by 6 bases; junction bases not matched to a gene: 5. Germline values: CDR1 SGHKS, CDR2 YYEKEE (reference sequence). V gene TRBV5-5 combines with J gene TRBJ2-3; 8 bases map to TRBD1. This TCR derives from a woman under 40 with multiple sclerosis. Sequencing was carried out using PBMCs. CDR3 in DNA: TGTGCCAGCAGCTTACAGGGACAGGCGGATACGCAGTATTTT. Translated: CASSLQGQADTQYF. The variable domain in full, completed from reference TRBV5-5 and TRBJ2-3, reads DAGVTQSPTHLIKTRGQQVTLRCSPISGHKSVSWYQQVLGQGPQFIFQYYEKEERGRGNFPDRFSARQFPNYSSELNVNALLLGDSALYLCASSLQGQADTQYFGPGTRLTVL.